The 14 T cell receptor beta chains listed next were all sequenced from one sample in a study of shared T cell receptors in the human thymus. Some clones are missing from TCRdb's copy, which holds only in-frame ones; the method was immunoSEQ multiplex PCR. The top ten clones hold 0.009% to 0.0095% of a sample with over 650,000 clones, around 87% of them seen once. These same records also appear under a second study, on human thymus T cells.

Specimen: thymocytes. The receptors come from a boy less than two years old with a congenital heart defect.

V gene TRBV5-4 combines with J gene TRBJ1-1, with a tentative D call TRBD1 (6 bases). Germline V CDR1 and CDR2: SGHNT, YYREEE (reference sequence). The CDR3 covers 15 residues. V was trimmed by 6 bases and J by 2 bases, leaving 17 bases between them. In DNA form, the CDR3 reads TGTGCCAGCAACTCTACCGGGACACCTAACACTGAAGCTTTCTTT. Translating gives CASNSTGTPNTEAFF.

The V call is TRBV28, the J call TRBJ2-1; possible D gene TRBD2, 6 bases. Trimming removed 8 bases from V and 5 bases from J, with 10 bases in between. CDR3 length equals 12 residues. Germline values: CDR1 MDHEN, CDR2 SYDVKM. The CDR3 loop is CASGGIHNEQFF. The DNA of the CDR3 is TGTGCCAGCGGCGGGATACACAATGAGCAGTTCTTC.

The rearrangement joins TRBV14 to TRBJ2-3; 7 bases map to TRBD2. The V segment lost 0 bases and the J segment 2 bases; nucleotides outside the gene matches: 11. Germline CDR1 and CDR2: SGHDN and FVKESK. This CDR3 region has 18 residues. The CDR3 reads CASSQDFASGPDTDTQYF. CDR3 bases: TGTGCCAGCAGCCAAGATTTTGCTAGCGGACCCGACACAGATACGCAGTATTTT.

The chain joins TRBV29-1 to TRBJ2-5; 12 bases match TRBD1. CDR1 is SQVTM, CDR2 ANQGSEA, per germline. The V and J ends lost 2 bases and 5 bases, in that order; junction bases with no gene match: 6. CDR3 length: 15 amino acids. The CDR3 bases are TGCAGCGTTGAACCTGGGACAGGGGGCCGGGAGACCCAGTACTTC. Its translation is CSVEPGTGGRETQYF.

The V call is TRBV5-4, the J call TRBJ2-3; maybe TRBD1 (6 bases). The CDR3 is 19 residues long. Per the germline V gene, CDR1 is SGHNT and CDR2 is YYREEE (reference sequence). V lost 2 bases and J 2 bases, leaving 24 bases between the germline ends. For the CDR3, the DNA is TGTGCCAGCAGCTTCATCGAGATCAGGGGCCGCCGTTCCACAGATACGCAGTATTTT. This translates into CASSFIEIRGRRSTDTQYF.

The table lists this clone with a count of one. The genes are TRBV19 and TRBJ2-1; D is perhaps TRBD1 (5 bases). Germline V lookup: CDR1 LNHDA, CDR2 SQIVND (reference sequence). V was clipped by 5 bases and J by 5 bases, with 19 bases between them. The CDR3 sequence is 16 residues long. The DNA of the CDR3 is TGTGCCAGTAGTCCCCTAAGGGTAGGGGTTGACAATGAGCAGTTCTTC. It is translated as CASSPLRVGVDNEQFF. The whole variable domain, remainder taken from reference TRBV19 and TRBJ2-1, is DGGITQSPKYLFRKEGQNVTLSCEQNLNHDAMYWYRQDPGQGLRLIYYSQIVNDFQKGDIAEGYSVSREKKESFPLTVTSAQKNPTAFYLCASSPLRVGVDNEQFFGPGTRLTVL.

The chain employs TRBV4-3 and TRBJ1-6, with 8 bases identical to TRBD1. J lost 10 bases, V lost 0 bases, and 5 bases had no gene match. Germline V gene lookup returns CDR1 LGHNA and CDR2 YSLEER. The CDR3 consists of 15 residues. The CDR3 protein is CASSQEGQGRSPLHF. CDR3 DNA: TGCGCCAGCAGCCAAGAAGGACAGGGCCGGTCACCCCTCCACTTT.

V and J are TRBV4-3 and TRBJ2-2; 12 nucleotides align to TRBD1. CDR1 is LGHNA, CDR2 YSLEER, per germline. V dropped 0 bases and J dropped 5; count of bases not matched to a gene: 10. CDR3 size: 19 residues. This CDR3 is CASSQETSGTGGYTGELFF. The CDR3 DNA follows: TGCGCCAGCAGCCAAGAAACCTCCGGGACAGGGGGCTATACCGGGGAGCTGTTTTTT.

The chain links TRBV5-6 to TRBJ2-7, with D possibly TRBD1 on 6 matching bases. The V and J ends lost 4 bases and 0 bases respectively, with 11 bases between them. CDR1 is SGHDT and CDR2 is YYEEEE in the germline V gene. The CDR3 has 14 amino acids. This CDR3 reads CASSPRTVSYEQYF. CDR3 DNA: TGTGCCAGCAGCCCCCGGACAGTCTCCTACGAGCAGTACTTC.

The rearrangement joins TRBV11-3 to TRBJ2-7; 9 bases match TRBD1. The germline CDR1 and CDR2 sequences are SGHNT and YENEEA. The length of the CDR3 is 11 residues. Trimming took 10 bases from V and 5 from J; bases not matched to a gene: 3. The CDR3 nucleotides are TGTGCCATCACAGGGGGCGACGAGCAGTACTTC. It is translated as CAITGGDEQYF. Filled out from reference TRBV11-3 and TRBJ2-7, the complete variable domain reads EAGVVQSPRYKIIEKKQPVAFWCNPISGHNTLYWYLQNLGQGPELLIRYENEEAVDDSQLPKDRFSAERLKGVDSTLKIQPAELGDSAVYLCAITGGDEQYFGPGTRLTVT.

This clone was seen only a few times. The genes are TRBV19 and TRBJ1-6; D remains ambiguous. CDR1 is LNHDA, CDR2 SQIVND, per germline (reference sequence). Trimming stripped 10 bases from V and 7 bases from J, with 14 bases between. The CDR3 has 13 residues. CDR3 sequence (DNA): TGTGCCACCCAAGCCTTGGGCAATTCACCCCTCCACTTT. Its protein is CATQALGNSPLHF. The variable domain in full, with the rest retrieved from reference TRBV19 and TRBJ1-6, is DGGITQSPKYLFRKEGQNVTLSCEQNLNHDAMYWYRQDPGQGLRLIYYSQIVNDFQKGDIAEGYSVSREKKESFPLTVTSAQKNPTAFYLCATQALGNSPLHFGNGTRLTVT.

This chain uses TRBV7-2 with TRBJ2-3; 12 nucleotides agree with TRBD2. Germline V CDR1 and CDR2: SGHTA, FQGNSA. Trimming cost V 5 bases and J 2 bases; bases outside gene matches: 8. CDR3 length: 17 residues. CDR3 amino acids: CASSTHPSGRDTDTQYF. CDR3 in DNA: TGTGCCAGCAGCACCCACCCTAGCGGGAGGGACACAGATACGCAGTATTTT.

This clone was observed once. The rearrangement uses TRBV27 and TRBJ2-2; 14 nucleotides line up with TRBD2. This CDR3 has 19 amino acids. Germline V gene sequence: CDR1 MNHEY, CDR2 SMNVEV (reference sequence). V dropped 5 bases and J dropped 6; count of bases not matched to a gene: 14. The CDR3 bases are TGTGCCAGCAGTCCACCCTCCCTGACTAGCGGGGGGGTCCCCGGGGAGCTGTTTTTT. It codes for CASSPPSLTSGGVPGELFF.

J is TRBJ2-7 and V is TRBV6-1; the D gene is possibly TRBD2 (5 bases). This CDR3 spans 15 amino acids. The germline V and J ends were trimmed by 2 bases and 0 bases, with 11 bases remaining between them. Germline-derived CDR1 and CDR2 are MNHNS and SASEGT. Here the CDR3 reads CASSEWRADSYEQYF. The CDR3 DNA follows: TGTGCCAGCAGTGAATGGAGAGCGGACTCCTACGAGCAGTACTTC.